This entry lists 8 T cell receptor beta chains sequenced from one sample in a study of blood T cells in healthy people across ages. A sample-barcoded 5' primer and a J-beta primer mix were used in a second PCR of roughly 7 to 12 cycles. MiXCR was run by TCRdb on the 5' RACE reads, yielding one entry per CDR3 protein. The sample shows hundreds of thousands of distinct CDR3 sequences, less than 35% of them seen only once. The sequenced sample consisted of blood. Receptors originate from a woman aged 80 or over in good health.

This clonotype was detected once. The gene calls are TRBV27 and TRBJ2-5; D unresolved. V was trimmed by 7 bases and J by 0 bases, leaving 21 bases between them. The CDR3 has 17 amino acids. Germline loops: CDR1 MNHEY, CDR2 SMNVEV (reference sequence). The CDR3 region is CASTPRVGMTYQETQYF. The CDR3 region has the DNA TGTGCCAGCACCCCTAGAGTGGGGATGACGTACCAAGAGACCCAGTACTTC.

The chain joins TRBV9 to TRBJ2-7, with D possibly matching TRBD2 (7 bases). Looked up from germline, CDR1 is SGDLS and CDR2 is YYNGEE. V was trimmed by 0 bases and J by 8 bases, leaving 21 bases between them. There are 16 residues in the CDR3. The CDR3 region is CASSVGGGLGENKQYF. The CDR3 DNA reads as TGTGCCAGCAGCGTAGGGGGGGGGCTAGGGGAGAATAAGCAGTACTTC.

Remarks on this clonotype: A much larger clone lies one base from this, so it may be a read error. The rearrangement uses TRBV4-1 and TRBJ1-2; no clear D gene. The CDR3 totals 15 residues. Germline assignment: CDR1 MGHRA and CDR2 YSYEKL. CDR3 DNA: TGCGCCAGCAGCCAAGGTCGGGGAGGGTACTATGACTACACCTTC. This gives the protein CASSQGRGGYYDYTF.

With regard to this clonotype: One end of the junction is discordant with germline, which a read error may explain. This chain links TRBV7-2 with TRBJ1-1; maybe TRBD1 (5 bases). The CDR3 totals 16 residues. Germline lookup yields CDR1 SGHTA and CDR2 FQGNSA. CDR3 in amino acids: CASSLAVGPMNTGAFF. The DNA for the CDR3 is TGTGCCAGCAGCTTGGCCGTGGGGCCGATGAACACTGGAGCTTTCTTT.

This clonotype was picked up many times. V gene TRBV7-9 combines with J gene TRBJ1-2, with D tentatively TRBD1 (5 bases). Germline-derived CDR1 and CDR2 are SEHNR and FQNEAQ (reference sequence). The germline V and J ends were trimmed by 5 bases and 4 bases, with 11 bases remaining between them. The CDR3 has 13 residues. CDR3 sequence (DNA): TGTGCCAGCAGCCCCCGGGACCTCTATGGCTACACCTTC. This translates into CASSPRDLYGYTF.

This clonotype was counted a few times. The rearrangement joins TRBV9 to TRBJ2-1, with a weak D call TRBD2 (5 bases). The CDR3 runs to 14 residues. Trimming left V 4 bases short and J 5 bases short, with 13 bases between. CDR1 and CDR2 (germline): SGDLS, YYNGEE. The CDR3 DNA follows: TGTGCCAGCAGCCCAGTCGGGAAAAACAATGAGCAGTTCTTC. Its translation is CASSPVGKNNEQFF.

This clonotype came up many times. The chain joins TRBV12-3 or TRBV12-4 to TRBJ1-2; unclear D gene. V lost 0 bases and J lost 0, with 11 bases in between. CDR3 length: 16 amino acids. Written as DNA, the CDR3 is TGTGCCAGCAGTTTAGCGACAAATCCTACTAACTATGGCTACACCTTC. Its translation: CASSLATNPTNYGYTF.

V usage is TRBV7-2 and J usage is TRBJ2-3; D might be TRBD2 (5 bases). The length of the CDR3 is 13 residues. V shed 5 bases and J shed 11 bases, with 17 bases lying between them. Germline loops: CDR1 SGHTA, CDR2 FQGNSA. The CDR3 is CASSLEGSAGQYF. CDR3 DNA sequence: TGTGCCAGCAGCCTAGAGGGTAGCGCAGGGCAGTATTTT.